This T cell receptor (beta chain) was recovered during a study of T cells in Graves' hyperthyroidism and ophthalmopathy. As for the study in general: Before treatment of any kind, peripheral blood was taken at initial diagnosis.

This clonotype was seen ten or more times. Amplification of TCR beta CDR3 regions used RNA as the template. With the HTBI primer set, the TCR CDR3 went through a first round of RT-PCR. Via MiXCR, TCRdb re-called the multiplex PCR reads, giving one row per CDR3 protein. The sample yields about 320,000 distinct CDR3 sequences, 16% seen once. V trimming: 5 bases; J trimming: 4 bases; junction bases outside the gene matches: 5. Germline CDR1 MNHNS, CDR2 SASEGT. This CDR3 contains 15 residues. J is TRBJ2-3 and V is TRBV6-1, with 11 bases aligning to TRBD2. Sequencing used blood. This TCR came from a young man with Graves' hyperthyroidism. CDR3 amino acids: CASSRLAGTSDTQYF. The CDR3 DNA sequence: TGTGCCAGCAGTAGACTAGCGGGAACATCAGATACGCAGTATTTT.